Shown below are 21 T cell receptor beta chains from a single sample sequenced in a study of graft-versus-host responses after intestinal transplantation. The table came from immunoSEQ multiplex PCR; TCRdb's copy has only in-frame clones and leaves some out. This sample yields more than 100,000 clones, of which roughly 96% are seen a single time; roughly 3% belongs to the top ten. For these TCRs, the target antigens are not known. The starting material was unstimulated CD8+ T cells sorted from spleen or lymph node cells, obtained before intestinal transplant. The receptors shown here come from a human donor who received an intestinal transplant.

In its sample, this clone was seen a few times. The V and J genes are TRBV10-3 and TRBJ2-7, with TRBD1 as a possible D gene (6 bases). Germline V gene data show CDR1 as ENHRY and CDR2 as SYGVKD. V was cut by 2 bases and J by 3 bases, with 14 bases left in between. The CDR3 is made up of 15 amino acids. Here the CDR3 reads CAISEPRQAYYEQYF. The CDR3 DNA reads as TGTGCCATCAGTGAGCCACGACAGGCCTACTACGAGCAGTACTTC.

Points on this clone: A junction boundary mismatches the germline segment, possibly from a read error. The genes are TRBV6-1 and TRBJ1-1, with D unclear. In germline, CDR1 is MNHNS, CDR2 SASEGT. The CDR3 loop spans 15 amino acids. The CDR3 DNA sequence: TGTGCCAGCAGTGAACCGTTCAGCGGGAACACTGAAGCTTCCTTT. Translating it yields CASSEPFSGNTEASF.

The rearrangement links TRBV5-1 to TRBJ2-5; the D is unclear. With the DNA end fitting TRBJ2-7 better, the J assignment may be wrong. This CDR3 is 13 amino acids long. Per the germline V gene, CDR1 is SGHRS and CDR2 is YFSETQ. This chain's CDR3 is CASSLLPGYEQYF. The CDR3 DNA is TGCGCCAGCAGCTTGTTGCCAGGATACGAGCAGTACTTC.

J is TRBJ2-5 and V is TRBV4-1; D remains ambiguous. Germline assignment: CDR1 MGHRA and CDR2 YSYEKL. This CDR3 comprises 15 residues. V lost 0 bases to trimming and J lost 1 base, with 9 bases between them. The CDR3: CASSQDPGPQETQYF. CDR3 bases: TGCGCCAGCAGCCAAGATCCGGGTCCCCAAGAGACCCAGTACTTC.

This clone was detected only once. V gene TRBV13 combines with J gene TRBJ1-4; no clear D. Germline assignment: CDR1 PRHDT and CDR2 FYEKMQ (reference sequence). Trimming shortened V by 5 bases and J by 0 bases, and 7 bases separated the two germline ends. The CDR3 consists of 14 residues. The CDR3 DNA reads TGTGCCAGCAGCCCTCCCGCAACTAATGAAAAACTGTTTTTT. Its translation: CASSPPATNEKLFF. The full variable domain, completed using reference TRBV13 and TRBJ1-4, is AAGVIQSPRHLIKEKRETATLKCYPIPRHDTVYWYQQGPGQDPQFLISFYEKMQSDKGSIPDRFSAQQFSDYHSELNMSSLELGDSALYFCASSPPATNEKLFFGSGTQLSVL.

The V call is TRBV5-1, the J call TRBJ2-7; no firm D call. Deletions cut 2 bases from V and 0 bases from J, with 15 bases between. Germline V lookup: CDR1 SGHRS, CDR2 YFSETQ. The CDR3 is 16 amino acids. The CDR3 DNA reads as TGCGCCAGCAGCTTTACCGGACCTGCTATCTCCTACGAGCAGTACTTC. Its translation is CASSFTGPAISYEQYF.

The chain employs TRBV29-1 and TRBJ1-2, with TRBD1 matching 10 bases. CDR3 length equals 13 residues. V shed 6 bases and J 7 bases; nucleotides not matched to a gene: 8. In germline, CDR1 is SQVTM, CDR2 ANQGSEA. In nucleotides, the CDR3 is TGCAGCGTGAGACAGGGGGCGACTGGTGGCTACACCTTC. Translated: CSVRQGATGGYTF.

The CDR3 nucleotides read TGTGCCAGCAGCCCCGACAGGGGTAAGCAGTACTTC. Translating it yields CASSPDRGKQYF. The genes are TRBV7-9 and TRBJ2-7; 8 nucleotides align to TRBD1. J gave up 8 bases and V 5 bases, and 5 bases lay outside the gene matches. The CDR3 runs to 12 residues. Germline V gene lookup returns CDR1 SEHNR and CDR2 FQNEAQ (reference sequence).

The chain couples TRBV6-5 to TRBJ2-7; no definite D call. The V end lost 6 bases, the J end lost 2 bases, and 11 bases lay between the germline ends. CDR1 is MNHEY, CDR2 SVGAGI, per germline. The length of the CDR3 is 13 residues. DNA of the CDR3: TGTGCCAGCAGCCTTACAGTTGCCTACGAGCAGTACTTC. Translated: CASSLTVAYEQYF.

The genes are TRBV4-3 and TRBJ2-5; tentative D call: TRBD2 (5 bases). The length of the CDR3 is 13 residues. Germline assignment: CDR1 LGHNA and CDR2 YSLEER. V gave up 0 bases and J gave up 11 bases, with 13 bases separating them. This CDR3 reads CASSQDSNGEQYF. In nucleotides, the CDR3 is TGCGCCAGCAGCCAAGATTCCAACGGGGAGCAGTACTTC.

This chain links TRBV5-4 with TRBJ2-7; 10 nucleotides agree with TRBD2. The CDR3 contains 14 residues. The junction had 5 bases not matched to a gene; V was cut back by 4 bases and J by 4 bases. Germline V gene sequence: CDR1 SGHNT, CDR2 YYREEE (reference sequence). The CDR3 is CASSTGTSVYEQYF. The DNA of the CDR3 is TGTGCCAGCAGCACCGGGACTAGCGTATACGAGCAGTACTTC.

The chain couples TRBV5-1 to TRBJ2-1, with a possible D match to TRBD2 (5 bases). The CDR3 is 17 amino acids. The germline V gene encodes CDR1 SGHRS and CDR2 YFSETQ. V was cut by 0 bases and J by 0 bases, with 13 bases left in between. CDR3 protein: CASSLEARGSSYNEQFF. Written as DNA, the CDR3 is TGCGCCAGCAGCTTGGAGGCTCGAGGGAGCTCCTACAATGAGCAGTTCTTC.

Only one count was recorded for this clone. The rearrangement links TRBV5-1 to TRBJ2-7; D may be TRBD1 or TRBD2 (5 bases each). The CDR3 sequence is 19 residues long. Germline V gene sequence: CDR1 SGHRS, CDR2 YFSETQ. Trimming cost V 5 bases and J 1 base, with 28 bases left between them. The CDR3 sequence: CASSGAGADPLGSSYEQYF. The CDR3 bases are TGCGCCAGCAGTGGGGCCGGGGCAGACCCTCTCGGGTCATCCTACGAGCAGTACTTC.

This clone was picked up a small number of times. The chain joins TRBV10-3 to TRBJ1-1, with D unclear. Trimming stripped 2 bases from V and 0 bases from J, with 10 bases between. From germline, CDR1 is ENHRY and CDR2 SYGVKD. The CDR3 extends over 15 amino acids. The CDR3 protein is CAISEGGTMNTEAFF. Written as DNA, the CDR3 is TGTGCCATCAGTGAGGGTGGCACAATGAACACTGAAGCTTTCTTT.

The V call is TRBV7-2, the J call TRBJ2-1; TRBD1 is a possible D gene (6 bases). There are 15 residues in the CDR3. Trimming stripped 2 bases from V and 4 bases from J, with 12 bases between. In germline, CDR1 is SGHTA, CDR2 FQGNSA. Here the CDR3 reads CASSLFMTGYNEQFF. CDR3 in DNA: TGTGCCAGCAGCTTATTTATGACAGGTTACAATGAGCAGTTCTTC.

This chain connects TRBV2 to TRBJ1-1; D is unclear. Germline V gene sequence: CDR1 SNHLY, CDR2 FYNNEI. V lost 3 bases and J lost 3, with 11 bases in between. The CDR3 sequence is 14 residues long. The CDR3 protein is CASSDGVRDTEAFF. CDR3 coding DNA: TGTGCCAGCAGTGATGGGGTGAGGGACACTGAAGCTTTCTTT.

The chain employs TRBV6-5 and TRBJ1-1, with D possibly matching TRBD1 (6 bases). The germline V and J ends were trimmed by 6 bases and 0 bases, with 11 bases remaining between them. CDR3 size: 14 residues. Germline V gene sequence: CDR1 MNHEY, CDR2 SVGAGI. The chain's CDR3 is CASSCGQMNTEAFF. Written as DNA, the CDR3 is TGTGCCAGCAGCTGTGGACAGATGAACACTGAAGCTTTCTTT.

This clone was recorded only once. The chain combines TRBV28 with TRBJ1-5, with a weak D call TRBD1 (6 bases). Germline V gene lookup returns CDR1 MDHEN and CDR2 SYDVKM. The CDR3 loop spans 14 amino acids. The V gene lost 2 bases and the J gene lost 3 bases, with 8 bases spanning the gap. CDR3 protein: CASSLGDNNQPQHF. Here the CDR3 DNA reads TGTGCCAGCAGTTTAGGGGACAACAATCAGCCCCAGCATTTT.

This chain links TRBV2 with TRBJ2-5, with 9 bases lining up with TRBD2. There are 15 residues in the CDR3. V dropped 6 bases and J dropped 4; count of bases not matched to a gene: 9. CDR1 SNHLY and CDR2 FYNNEI come from the germline V gene. The CDR3 DNA sequence: TGTGCCAGCAGGTGGAGGCTAGCGGGAAGAGAGACCCAGTACTTC. Translated, it gives CASRWRLAGRETQYF. Full variable domain (outside the CDR3, taken from reference TRBV2 and TRBJ2-5): EPEVTQTPSHQVTQMGQEVILRCVPISNHLYFYWYRQILGQKVEFLVSFYNNEISEKSEIFDDQFSVERPDGSNFTLKIRSTKLEDSAMYFCASRWRLAGRETQYFGPGTRLLVL.

The gene calls are TRBV28 and TRBJ2-7, with D hard to call. Trimming took 1 base from V and 2 from J, leaving 9 bases between them. The CDR3 has 14 residues. Germline V gene sequence: CDR1 MDHEN, CDR2 SYDVKM. The CDR3 is CASSLLFEPYEQYF. CDR3 coding DNA: TGTGCCAGCAGTTTATTATTCGAACCCTACGAGCAGTACTTC.

The J gene is TRBJ2-1, the V gene TRBV18; 9 bases are a match to TRBD2. Trimming took 2 bases from V and 4 from J; bases not matched to a gene: 6. The V gene's germline CDR1 is KGHSH and CDR2 LQKENI. The CDR3 runs 16 residues. CDR3 region: CASSPSSGRDYNEQFF. The CDR3 DNA follows: TGTGCCAGCTCACCAAGTAGCGGGAGAGATTACAATGAGCAGTTCTTC.